Following are 23 T cell receptor beta chains from one sample sequenced in a study of T cells in pancreatic ductal adenocarcinoma. Sequencing was performed with immunoSEQ multiplex PCR; in TCRdb, only in-frame clones are kept and a portion is missing. Of 97,000 or so clones listed, more than 90% are singletons. No neoadjuvant therapy was given to the selected pancreatic ductal adenocarcinoma patients before their surgery. Sequencing used PBMCs. The receptors derive from a human donor with pancreatic ductal adenocarcinoma.

This chain joins TRBV29-1 and TRBJ1-1; 7 bases fit TRBD1. CDR3 length: 13 amino acids. The V gene's germline CDR1 is SQVTM and CDR2 ANQGSEA. V lost 3 bases, J lost 5 bases, and 6 bases stayed unmatched. Here the CDR3 DNA reads TGCAGCGTTGAGTCACAGGGGAAAACTGAAGCTTTCTTT. Protein: CSVESQGKTEAFF.

The chain joins TRBV9 to TRBJ2-3; possible D gene TRBD1, 7 bases. CDR1 and CDR2 (germline): SGDLS, YYNGEE. The CDR3 consists of 15 residues. The V end was cut by 3 bases, the J end by 1 base, with 12 bases between. CDR3 in amino acids: CASSAGDSRTDTQYF. As DNA, the CDR3 is TGTGCCAGCAGCGCGGGGGACAGCCGCACAGATACGCAGTATTTT.

The chain couples TRBV7-9 to TRBJ2-1, with 10 nucleotides matching TRBD2. This CDR3 is 15 amino acids long. The germline V gene encodes CDR1 SEHNR and CDR2 FQNEAQ (reference sequence). The J segment lost 7 bases and the V segment lost 6 bases, leaving 9 bases of the junction unmatched. Here the CDR3 DNA reads TGTGCCAGCAGGCCATGGGCTAGCGGGAGTAATGAGCAGTTCTTC. Translating gives CASRPWASGSNEQFF.

V usage is TRBV11-2 and J usage is TRBJ2-7, with 9 bases that match TRBD1. V was clipped by 0 bases and J by 0 bases; unmatched bases: 12. CDR1 SGHAT and CDR2 FQNNGV come from the germline V gene. There are 19 residues in the CDR3. The CDR3 protein is CASSLDLLRLTGGSYEQYF. CDR3 coding DNA: TGTGCCAGCAGCTTAGACCTGCTTCGATTGACAGGGGGCTCCTACGAGCAGTACTTC.

The chain is built from TRBV18 and TRBJ2-5; 7 bases agree with TRBD1. The germline gives CDR1 KGHSH, CDR2 LQKENI. The ends lost 10 bases at V and 2 bases at J; junction bases unmatched: 10. The CDR3 consists of 14 residues. The CDR3 loop reads CATRLQTGQETQYF. The CDR3 DNA reads as TGTGCCACCAGACTTCAGACAGGGCAAGAGACCCAGTACTTC.

This rearrangement joins TRBV14 to TRBJ2-7; TRBD2 matches 14 bases. The CDR3 spans 19 residues. The germline gives CDR1 SGHDN, CDR2 FVKESK. The V segment lost 4 bases and the J segment 3 bases; nucleotides outside the gene matches: 14. The CDR3 spells CASSPSLGLAGAVGYEQYF. The CDR3 region has the DNA TGTGCCAGCAGCCCTTCTCTGGGACTAGCGGGAGCGGTCGGCTACGAGCAGTACTTC.

This clone appeared a single time. The chain couples TRBV6-6 to TRBJ2-7; a possible D gene is TRBD2 (6 bases). The germline gives CDR1 MNHNY, CDR2 SVGAGI (reference sequence). The CDR3 extends over 12 amino acids. CDR3 loop: CAAGGSSYEQYF. The CDR3 nucleotides read TGTGCTGCCGGAGGGAGCTCCTACGAGCAGTACTTC.

V and J are TRBV6-5 and TRBJ2-1; a possible D gene is TRBD2 (6 bases). This CDR3 spans 15 amino acids. Germline lookup yields CDR1 MNHEY and CDR2 SVGAGI. The V end lost 0 bases, the J end lost 7 bases, and 13 bases lay between the germline ends. Here the CDR3 reads CASSYSGGVRNEQFF. CDR3 bases: TGTGCCAGCAGTTACTCGGGGGGAGTGCGGAATGAGCAGTTCTTC.

The chain couples TRBV9 to TRBJ1-3; D unclear. The CDR3 totals 16 residues. Trimming took 4 bases from V and 0 from J, leaving 14 bases between them. The germline V gene has CDR1 SGDLS and CDR2 YYNGEE. CDR3 region: CASSPQVSPSGNTIYF. The CDR3 coding sequence is TGTGCCAGCAGCCCTCAGGTCAGTCCCTCTGGAAACACCATATATTTT.

The sample holds a few counts of this clone. CDR3 in DNA: TGTGCCAGCAGTGAACGGGAGGGCCTTTATTACAATGAGCAGTTCTTC. It yields the protein CASSEREGLYYNEQFF. This rearrangement joins TRBV6-1 to TRBJ2-1; 8 bases are a match to TRBD2. CDR1 and CDR2 (germline): MNHNS, SASEGT. With V trimmed by 2 bases and J by 4 bases, 7 bases remained unmatched. CDR3 length: 16 residues.

The rearrangement uses TRBV5-4 and TRBJ2-5; 9 bases line up with TRBD1. The CDR3 extends over 15 amino acids. Germline V gene lookup returns CDR1 SGHNT and CDR2 YYREEE (reference sequence). J was trimmed by 5 bases and V by 2 bases; bases with no gene match: 7. DNA of the CDR3: TGTGCCAGCAGCTTACGACAGGGGGTCGGGGAGACCCAGTACTTC. This gives the protein CASSLRQGVGETQYF. Using reference TRBV5-4 and TRBJ2-5 for the parts outside the CDR3, the full variable domain is ETGVTQSPTHLIKTRGQQVTLRCSSQSGHNTVSWYQQALGQGPQFIFQYYREEENGRGNFPPRFSGLQFPNYSSELNVNALELDDSALYLCASSLRQGVGETQYFGPGTRLLVL.

This clone was counted a single time. The chain combines TRBV7-3 with TRBJ2-5; weak D call: TRBD1 (5 bases). V was pared by 4 bases and J by 4 bases, with 13 bases between. The CDR3 runs 14 residues. CDR1 is SGHTA and CDR2 is FQGTGA in the germline V gene. The CDR3 nucleotides are TGTGCCAGCAGCTCTCAGGGTGGGATAGAGACCCAGTACTTC. Protein: CASSSQGGIETQYF.

The chain combines TRBV28 with TRBJ1-3; no firm D call. The CDR3 covers 16 residues. The germline V gene has CDR1 MDHEN and CDR2 SYDVKM. Trimming pared 6 bases from V and 1 base from J, leaving 16 bases between. The CDR3 DNA is TGTGCCAGCAGCACGCCACTCTCGGGGTCTGGAAACACCATATATTTT. Encoded protein: CASSTPLSGSGNTIYF. The whole variable domain, remainder taken from reference TRBV28 and TRBJ1-3, is DVKVTQSSRYLVKRTGEKVFLECVQDMDHENMFWYRQDPGLGLRLIYFSYDVKMKEKGDIPEGYSVSREKKERFSLILESASTNQTSMYLCASSTPLSGSGNTIYFGEGSWLTVV.

V usage is TRBV11-3 and J usage is TRBJ2-3; TRBD1 matches 7 bases. The CDR3 is 15 amino acids. The V gene's germline CDR1 is SGHNT and CDR2 YENEEA. J was trimmed by 0 bases and V by 8 bases; bases with no gene match: 8. The DNA for the CDR3 is TGTGCCAGCTCTCAGGGGGACCGAAGCACAGATACGCAGTATTTT. This translates into CASSQGDRSTDTQYF.

The J gene is TRBJ2-5, the V gene TRBV9, with 8 bases aligning to TRBD2. The CDR3 totals 16 residues. V shed 4 bases and J 1 base; nucleotides not matched to a gene: 9. Germline lookup yields CDR1 SGDLS and CDR2 YYNGEE. The CDR3 loop is CASSPGVAGLQETQYF. The CDR3 coding sequence is TGTGCCAGCAGCCCTGGGGTAGCGGGACTCCAAGAGACCCAGTACTTC.

This clone was picked up one time. This rearrangement joins TRBV28 to TRBJ2-3; D unclear. The germline CDR1 and CDR2 sequences are MDHEN and SYDVKM. This CDR3 region has 13 residues. Trimming took 5 bases from V and 0 from J, leaving 6 bases between them. The CDR3 is CASSTVSTDTQYF. The CDR3 DNA reads as TGTGCCAGCAGTACAGTTAGCACAGATACGCAGTATTTT.

This chain connects TRBV5-1 to TRBJ2-7, with D tentatively TRBD1 (6 bases). The germline CDR1 and CDR2 sequences are SGHRS and YFSETQ. The CDR3 is made up of 14 amino acids. V was trimmed by 4 bases and J by 3 bases, leaving 14 bases between them. This chain's CDR3 is CASSRDKGIYEQYF. CDR3 bases: TGCGCCAGCAGCCGGGACAAAGGAATCTACGAGCAGTACTTC.

This chain links TRBV10-3 with TRBJ1-2, with D perhaps TRBD1 (5 bases). This CDR3 is built from 14 residues. Germline V gives CDR1 ENHRY, CDR2 SYGVKD. Trimming removed 6 bases from V and 8 bases from J, with 19 bases in between. The CDR3 region is CAISRDSGDGGYTF. CDR3 nucleotide sequence: TGTGCCATCAGCCGGGACTCCGGGGATGGAGGCTACACCTTC.

V and J are TRBV11-2 and TRBJ2-7; D unresolved. The CDR3 runs 13 residues. Trimming cost V 3 bases and J 2 bases, with 8 bases left between them. CDR1 is SGHAT, CDR2 FQNNGV, per germline. This CDR3 is CASSFWPPYEQYF. The CDR3 bases are TGTGCCAGCAGCTTTTGGCCCCCCTACGAGCAGTACTTC.

This clone was counted once. The chain recombines TRBV4-2 with TRBJ2-3; D may be TRBD2 (6 bases). The germline V gene encodes CDR1 LGHNA and CDR2 YNFKEQ. CDR3 length: 15 residues. Trimming took off 0 bases at V and 0 bases at J, with 7 bases between the two ends. CDR3 sequence: CASSQERDSTDTQYF. The CDR3 DNA is TGTGCCAGCAGCCAAGAGCGGGACAGCACAGATACGCAGTATTTT.

CDR3 amino acids: CAWTVASGSYEQYF. The CDR3 nucleotides are TGTGCCTGGACTGTGGCTAGCGGGAGCTACGAGCAGTACTTC. V usage is TRBV30 and J usage is TRBJ2-7; 10 bases fit TRBD2. This CDR3 spans 14 amino acids. The junction had 6 bases not matched to a gene; V was cut back by 4 bases and J by 3 bases. Germline assignment: CDR1 GTSNPN and CDR2 SVGIG (reference sequence).

In DNA, the CDR3 is TGTGCCAGCAGTGACCCGAGGGGGGGCGAGCAGTACTTC. Amino acid sequence: CASSDPRGGEQYF. The chain has TRBV2 and TRBJ2-7; D is possibly TRBD2 (7 bases). The CDR3 is 13 residues long. V gave up 3 bases and J gave up 6 bases, with 12 bases separating them. Germline-derived CDR1 and CDR2 are SNHLY and FYNNEI.

V usage is TRBV28 and J usage is TRBJ1-1; the match to TRBD1 covers 7 bases. The CDR3 consists of 15 residues. Germline V gene data show CDR1 as MDHEN and CDR2 as SYDVKM. V lost 4 bases, J lost 1 base, and 6 bases stayed unmatched. The CDR3 spells CASSSAGQSNTEAFF. DNA of the CDR3: TGTGCCAGCAGTTCTGCGGGACAGTCGAACACTGAAGCTTTCTTT.